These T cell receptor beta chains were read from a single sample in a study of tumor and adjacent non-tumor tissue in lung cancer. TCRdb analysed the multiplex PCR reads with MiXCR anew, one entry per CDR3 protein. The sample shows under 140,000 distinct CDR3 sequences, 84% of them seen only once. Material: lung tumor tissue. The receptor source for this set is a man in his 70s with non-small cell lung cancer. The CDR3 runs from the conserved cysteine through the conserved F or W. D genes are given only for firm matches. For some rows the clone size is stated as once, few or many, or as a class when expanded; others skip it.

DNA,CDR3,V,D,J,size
TGTGCCCGCAGCTCCCTGGACAGCCAAGGGACCCAGTACTTC,CARSSLDSQGTQYF,TRBV5-4,NA,TRBJ2-5,NA
TGTGCCAGCAAACGGAGCATTCAGTCCCAGTATTTT,CASKRSIQSQYF,TRBV6-6,NA,TRBJ2-3,NA
TGTGGCAGCAGTTTCGGGGGGGGCCGGACTGAAGCTTTCTTT,CGSSFGGGRTEAFF,TRBV11-2,NA,TRBJ1-1,NA
TGTGTCAGTAGTTACAGTTCGTTGACACGGATCCTCGAGCAGTACTTC,CVSSYSSLTRILEQYF,TRBV6-6,NA,TRBJ2-7,once
TGTGCCACCAGTGGGTCCATGGTTGGGGCTAGCATTCAGCCCCAGCATTTT,CATSGSMVGASIQPQHF,TRBV24-1,NA,TRBJ1-5,NA
TGTGCCAGTAGCTCTTCACCTAACTATGACTTCACCTTC,CASSSSPNYDFTF,TRBV11-2,NA,TRBJ1-2,NA
TGCGCCAGCAGCTTGGCCGACAGGGTCCAAGAGACCCAGTACTTC,CASSLADRVQETQYF,TRBV5-1,TRBD1,TRBJ2-5,many
TGTGCCAGCAGCCAAGTGAAAGGGCGTACCGGGGAGCTGTTTTTT,CASSQVKGRTGELFF,TRBV14,NA,TRBJ2-2,many
TGTGCCAGCAGTAGGGGGGCTCGGATCGAAGCTTTCTTT,CASSRGARIEAFF,TRBV12-3/TRBV12-4,NA,TRBJ1-1,NA
TGTAGCGTTGTGCCTGAGAGGCCTGAAGCTTTCTTT,CSVVPERPEAFF,TRBV29-1,NA,TRBJ1-1,NA
TGTGCCAACGGGGACGGGAGGGGGACCGGGGAGCTGTTTTTT,CANGDGRGTGELFF,TRBV6-5,TRBD2,TRBJ2-2,NA
TGTGCCAGCAGTTACGGCGGCTATCCCTGGGTACGCTGGGGTGCCAACGTCCTGACTTTC,CASSYGGYPWVRWGANVLTF,TRBV28,NA,TRBJ2-6,NA
TGCGCCAGCAGCCAAAGTCGGGGATACTTAGGCGAGCAGTATTTC,CASSQSRGYLGEQYF,TRBV4-3,NA,TRBJ2-7,once
TGCGCCACCGGGTACGTCCCAGCGGGGGGCGCAGATACACATTATTTT,CATGYVPAGGADTHYF,TRBV10-2,TRBD2,TRBJ2-3,NA
TGTGTCAGCAGCTTACTTGTGCGGGACTGGTCCTCTTACAATGAGCAGTTCTTC,CVSSLLVRDWSSYNEQFF,TRBV11-2,NA,TRBJ2-1,NA
TGTACCAGTTACCTGGGGCAGGGAAACACCCGGGAGCTGTTTTTT,CTSYLGQGNTRELFF,TRBV6-2/TRBV6-3,NA,TRBJ2-2,NA
TGTGCCAGCAGTGAAGCTGGTGGGTCCTGGGAATACTTC,CASSEAGGSWEYF,TRBV6-1,NA,TRBJ2-5,NA
TGCGCCAGCAGCCAGAGGGCTCCGGGGGACTCCTACAATGAGCAGTTCTTC,CASSQRAPGDSYNEQFF,TRBV4-1,NA,TRBJ2-1,many
TGCTCCAGCAGCCAAGATCTCAGGGGGAGGAACACTGAAGCTTTCTTT,CSSSQDLRGRNTEAFF,TRBV4-1,TRBD1,TRBJ1-1,NA
TGTGCCAGCAGTTTAACTAGGGGAGGTCTGGTCGTGACCCAGTACTTC,CASSLTRGGLVVTQYF,TRBV12-3/TRBV12-4,NA,TRBJ2-5,NA
TGCAATGCTTGGGGACCGGAGGGCTACACCTTC,CNAWGPEGYTF,TRBV20-1,NA,TRBJ1-2,NA
TGTGCCAGTAGTTGGGCAGGATCAACCTACGAGCAGTACTTC,CASSWAGSTYEQYF,TRBV6-1,NA,TRBJ2-7,NA
TGTGCCAGCGTCGGGAGGGACAATAACATTCAGTACTTC,CASVGRDNNIQYF,TRBV7-8,TRBD2,TRBJ2-4,NA
TGCAGCATTGAAGCATCGGGACCCCTGACTTACAAGCAGTACTTC,CSIEASGPLTYKQYF,TRBV29-1,NA,TRBJ2-7,NA
TGTGCCAGCAGTCTATCGGGGGCCTCGGATGGGCAGTTCTTC,CASSLSGASDGQFF,TRBV12-3/TRBV12-4,NA,TRBJ2-1,NA
TGTGCCAGCAGTTTCGCTATCGGGCAGTCAACTAATGAAAAACTGTTTTTT,CASSFAIGQSTNEKLFF,TRBV28,NA,TRBJ1-4,many
TGTGCCAGCAGCCCAAACGCAGATACGCAGTATTTT,CASSPNADTQYF,TRBV7-2,NA,TRBJ2-3,many
TGCGCCAGCAGCCAAGATTTAGAGGCTGGGTATGAGCAGTTCTTC,CASSQDLEAGYEQFF,TRBV4-3,NA,TRBJ2-1,NA
TGTGCCAGCAGTGAATGCAGGGAAGATCAGCCCCAGCATTTT,CASSECREDQPQHF,TRBV12-3/TRBV12-4,NA,TRBJ1-5,NA
TGCGCCAGCAGCCAATTCACCATTTCCGGGACTAGCGACGCCTACAATGAGCAGTTCTTC,CASSQFTISGTSDAYNEQFF,TRBV4-3,TRBD2,TRBJ2-1,NA
TGCAGCGCAAACCTGACTAGTGGGGACACAGATACGCAGTATTTT,CSANLTSGDTDTQYF,TRBV29-1,NA,TRBJ2-3,NA
TGTGCCATCACCTGGACAGGGTTGAACACAGAAGCTTTCTTT,CAITWTGLNTEAFF,TRBV6-5,TRBD1,TRBJ1-1,NA
TGTGCCAGCAGCGCGACAGGGGATACCCAGTACTTC,CASSATGDTQYF,TRBV7-9,TRBD1,TRBJ2-5,many
TGTGCCAGCACTTCGACTAGCAGGAGAACAGATACTCAGTATTTT,CASTSTSRRTDTQYF,TRBV6-5,TRBD2,TRBJ2-3,NA
TGTGCCAGCAGCTTTGGAACCGGGAACTCAGGCGGGGAGCTGTTTTTT,CASSFGTGNSGGELFF,TRBV5-6,NA,TRBJ2-2,many
TGTGCCAGTAGCCAGGGTAACTATCAGCCCCAGCATTTT,CASSQGNYQPQHF,TRBV12-3/TRBV12-4,NA,TRBJ1-5,NA
TGCGCCAGCATTGAATACAGGGAGGGTGAAAAACTGTTTTTT,CASIEYREGEKLFF,TRBV10-1,NA,TRBJ1-4,NA
TGTGTCAGCAATACGAGGTCAGGGAGGTTCAATGAGCAGTTCTTC,CVSNTRSGRFNEQFF,TRBV6-5,NA,TRBJ2-1,NA
TGTGCCAGCAACCATGCTCCTACTAGTAAGGGGCTTACCACCGGGGAGCTGTTTTTT,CASNHAPTSKGLTTGELFF,TRBV4-2,NA,TRBJ2-2,NA
TGTGCCAGCAGTAGACGGAGCGGGAGGGCCCCAGAGACCCAGTACTTC,CASSRRSGRAPETQYF,TRBV11-1,TRBD2,TRBJ2-5,NA
TGTGCCAGCAGTTTAGCTCAGGGAAAGGGGGTTAACATTCAGTATTTC,CASSLAQGKGVNIQYF,TRBV12-3/TRBV12-4,NA,TRBJ2-4,NA
TGTGCCAGCCGGAGGATAGGGGGCCGAGAGACCCAGTACTTC,CASRRIGGRETQYF,TRBV6-2/TRBV6-3,TRBD1,TRBJ2-5,NA
TGTGCCAGCAGCCCCCGGGACACCGACGTCATGGACTTC,CASSPRDTDVMDF,TRBV28,NA,TRBJ2-5,NA